Each of the 25 T cell receptor beta chains below was sequenced from the same sample in a study of T-cell reconstitution after alpha-beta-depleted transplantation in children. TCRbeta library preparation incorporated unique molecular identifiers. TCRdb recomputed calls from the PCR reads with MiXCR, one row per CDR3 protein. The table shows 100,000 to 120,000 distinct CDR3 sequences, with approximately 10% occurring only once. The material was PBMCs from the stem cell graft donor, obtained from the stem cell graft. The receptor set was obtained from a human donor who donated a stem cell graft to a child with acute lymphoblastic leukemia.

The table lists this clonotype with many counts. The gene calls are TRBV7-2 and TRBJ2-3; 8 bases fit TRBD2. Unmatched junction bases numbered 7, after V lost 1 base and J lost 4 bases. Germline lookup yields CDR1 SGHTA and CDR2 FQGNSA. The CDR3 runs 16 residues. The CDR3 reads CASSLVGRALSDTQYF. CDR3 sequence (DNA): TGTGCCAGCAGCTTAGTCGGGAGGGCCCTCTCAGATACGCAGTATTTT.

There are many counts of this clonotype. The gene calls are TRBV7-9 and TRBJ2-7; D is ambiguous. Trimming took off 5 bases at V and 1 base at J, with 3 bases between the two ends. This CDR3 has 11 amino acids. Germline V lookup: CDR1 SEHNR, CDR2 FQNEAQ (reference sequence). The CDR3 sequence is CASSKSYEQYF. In DNA, the CDR3 is TGTGCCAGCAGCAAGTCCTACGAGCAGTACTTC.

Ten or more counts support this clonotype. The chain employs TRBV20-1 and TRBJ2-2; the D gene is possibly TRBD2 (6 bases). Germline V gene data show CDR1 as DFQATT and CDR2 as SNEGSKA (reference sequence). The CDR3 contains 17 residues. Trimming took off 1 base at V and 2 bases at J, with 17 bases between the two ends. Here the CDR3 reads CSARVGSRRDNTGELFF. DNA for the CDR3: TGCAGTGCTAGAGTTGGCTCGAGGCGGGATAACACCGGGGAGCTGTTTTTT.

This clonotype came up many times. The rearrangement links TRBV18 to TRBJ2-7; 7 nucleotides align to TRBD1. V was pared by 6 bases and J by 5 bases, with 13 bases of the junction left unmatched. From germline, CDR1 is KGHSH and CDR2 LQKENI. The CDR3 has 15 residues. CDR3 amino acids: CASSPTTGDAHEQYF. CDR3 nucleotide sequence: TGTGCCAGCTCTCCAACTACAGGGGACGCCCACGAGCAGTACTTC.

This clonotype was counted ten times or more. V gene TRBV6-1 combines with J gene TRBJ1-2; the D gene is possibly TRBD1 (5 bases). The CDR3 covers 12 residues. Trimming shortened V by 5 bases and J by 8 bases, and 12 bases separated the two germline ends. Germline CDR1 is MNHNS and CDR2 is SASEGT. The chain's CDR3 is CASSFQGGGYTF. The CDR3 DNA is TGTGCCAGCAGTTTCCAGGGTGGAGGCTACACCTTC.

In its sample, this clonotype was seen many times. The CDR3 reads CSARELPGGYNEQFF. For the CDR3, the DNA is TGCAGTGCTAGAGAGCTCCCCGGCGGGTACAATGAGCAGTTCTTC. The V call is TRBV20-1, the J call TRBJ2-1; D may be TRBD2 (5 bases). CDR1 and CDR2 (germline): DFQATT, SNEGSKA (reference sequence). This CDR3 has 15 amino acids. The germline V and J ends were trimmed by 0 bases and 4 bases, with 13 bases remaining between them.

In its sample, this clonotype was seen a few times. The rearrangement links TRBV5-1 to TRBJ2-1; 11 bases align to TRBD1. CDR1 is SGHRS, CDR2 YFSETQ, per germline. Trimming removed 3 bases from V and 7 bases from J; junction bases left unmatched: 3. The CDR3 is 14 residues long. CDR3 sequence reads: CASSSGTGGNEQFF. The CDR3 coding sequence is TGCGCCAGCAGCTCCGGGACAGGGGGTAATGAGCAGTTCTTC.

The table lists this clonotype with many counts. The chain uses TRBV7-2 and TRBJ2-2, with TRBD1 as a possible D gene (6 bases). The germline gives CDR1 SGHTA, CDR2 FQGNSA. V was trimmed by 2 bases and J by 7 bases, leaving 14 bases between them. The CDR3 sequence is 15 residues long. Here the CDR3 DNA reads TGTGCCAGCAGCTTACTGGGACAATCCGACGGGGAGCTGTTTTTT. Amino acids: CASSLLGQSDGELFF.

This clonotype was seen a single time. A much larger clone differs from this one at a single base, so this may be a read error. The chain links TRBV20-1 to TRBJ2-1; D might be TRBD2 (7 bases). Germline-derived CDR1 and CDR2 are DFQATT and SNEGSKA (reference sequence). The CDR3 loop spans 15 amino acids. The CDR3 DNA sequence: TGCTGTGCTATCACGAAGGGGGGGCCGGGCAATGAGCAGTTCTTC. This encodes CCAITKGGPGNEQFF.

This clonotype was detected ten times or more. The chain couples TRBV5-1 to TRBJ2-1; 7 nucleotides line up with TRBD1. With V trimmed by 3 bases and J by 3 bases, 3 bases remained unmatched. Germline assignment: CDR1 SGHRS and CDR2 YFSETQ. This CDR3 region has 14 residues. In DNA form, the CDR3 reads TGCGCCAGCAGCTCCCGACAGGGCTACAATGAGCAGTTCTTC. Protein: CASSSRQGYNEQFF.

The chain carries TRBV5-4 and TRBJ2-7; TRBD1 might be the D (6 bases). Trimming removed 4 bases from V and 5 bases from J, with 19 bases in between. CDR1 and CDR2 from the germline V gene are SGHNT and YYREEE (reference sequence). The CDR3 is 15 residues long. The CDR3 reads CASSLDRYSSHEQYF. The CDR3 coding sequence is TGTGCCAGCAGCCTTGACAGGTACAGTTCCCACGAGCAGTACTTC.

Many counts were recorded for this clonotype. Its ends do not fully match the called genes, so a read error is possible. The V and J genes are TRBV7-7 and TRBJ2-5; the D call may be TRBD1 or TRBD2 (6 bases each). Looked up from germline, CDR1 is SSHAT and CDR2 is FNYEAQ (reference sequence). CDR3 length: 14 residues. CDR3 residues: CASSLGGNVETQYF. CDR3 DNA sequence: TGTGCTAGCAGCTTAGGGGGGAACGTGGAGACCCAGTACTTC.

This clonotype showed up many times. The genes are TRBV19 and TRBJ2-3, with a weak D call TRBD1 (5 bases). This CDR3 has 14 residues. Germline V gene data show CDR1 as LNHDA and CDR2 as SQIVND (reference sequence). Trimming removed 8 bases at V and 2 bases at J, with 14 bases between. CDR3 sequence (DNA): TGTGCCAGTCAGTTTCAGGGAACCACAGATACGCAGTATTTT. Its translation is CASQFQGTTDTQYF. Using reference TRBV19 and TRBJ2-3 for the parts outside the CDR3, the full variable domain is DGGITQSPKYLFRKEGQNVTLSCEQNLNHDAMYWYRQDPGQGLRLIYYSQIVNDFQKGDIAEGYSVSREKKESFPLTVTSAQKNPTAFYLCASQFQGTTDTQYFGPGTRLTVL.

This clonotype was counted at least ten times. The V call is TRBV29-1, the J call TRBJ1-1, with a possible D match to TRBD1 (6 bases). Germline V gives CDR1 SQVTM, CDR2 ANQGSEA. V was trimmed by 7 bases and J by 2 bases, leaving 11 bases between them. This CDR3 contains 12 residues. CDR3 coding DNA: TGCAGCGCCCCGGGGGGCAACACTGAAGCTTTCTTT. It is translated as CSAPGGNTEAFF. The variable domain in full, completed from reference TRBV29-1 and TRBJ1-1, reads SAVISQKPSRDICQRGTSLTIQCQVDSQVTMMFWYRQQPGQSLTLIATANQGSEATYESGFVIDKFPISRPNLTFSTLTVSNMSPEDSSIYLCSAPGGNTEAFFGQGTRLTVV.

Turning to this clonotype: A much larger clone lies a single base off, so this may be a read error. The J gene is TRBJ1-5, the V gene TRBV20-1; D remains unclear. Germline CDR1 is DFQATT and CDR2 is SNEGSKA (reference sequence). V was trimmed by 6 bases and J by 8 bases, leaving 17 bases between them. This CDR3 is 13 amino acids long. The CDR3 loop is CSANGDPREPQHF. In DNA, the CDR3 is TGCAGTGCCAACGGCGACCCCCGGGAGCCCCAGCATTTT.

This clonotype was detected a few times. V gene TRBV19 combines with J gene TRBJ1-6, with D tentatively TRBD1 (6 bases). The V end lost 5 bases, the J end lost 9 bases, and 20 bases lay between the germline ends. CDR1 and CDR2 from the germline V gene are LNHDA and SQIVND (reference sequence). This CDR3 is 16 amino acids long. CDR3 DNA: TGTGCCAGTAGTGGCGCAGGGGTTAGCGGAGGTTCACCCCTCCACTTT. Its translation is CASSGAGVSGGSPLHF.

Ten or more counts support this clonotype. The V and J genes are TRBV7-9 and TRBJ2-5; D perhaps matches TRBD1 (6 bases). The length of the CDR3 is 16 residues. Trimming cost V 0 bases and J 5 bases, with 16 bases left between them. Germline V gene sequence: CDR1 SEHNR, CDR2 FQNEAQ (reference sequence). CDR3 nucleotides: TGTGCCAGCAGCTTAGCAGGACAGCCAGGGATTGAGACCCAGTACTTC. Amino acids: CASSLAGQPGIETQYF. The whole variable domain, remainder taken from reference TRBV7-9 and TRBJ2-5, is DTGVSQNPRHKITKRGQNVTFRCDPISEHNRLYWYRQTLGQGPEFLTYFQNEAQLEKSRLLSDRFSAERPKGSFSTLEIQRTEQGDSAMYLCASSLAGQPGIETQYFGPGTRLLVL.

This clonotype occurred many times. The chain links TRBV6-5 to TRBJ2-2; 7 bases align to TRBD1. Trimming took 0 bases from V and 4 from J; bases not matched to a gene: 5. The germline V gene has CDR1 MNHEY and CDR2 SVGAGI. The CDR3 length is 16 residues. The CDR3 DNA reads TGTGCCAGCAGTTACTCTGTGACAGGGTCCACCGGGGAGCTGTTTTTT. Translation gives CASSYSVTGSTGELFF.

This clonotype showed up many times. The chain carries TRBV7-2 and TRBJ2-7; D is possibly TRBD1 or TRBD2 (5 bases each). V was pared by 5 bases and J by 2 bases, with 16 bases between. CDR3 size: 15 residues. Germline lookup yields CDR1 SGHTA and CDR2 FQGNSA. The CDR3 loop is CASSLDSSEAYEQYF. In nucleotides, the CDR3 is TGTGCCAGCAGCCTAGACAGTTCGGAGGCCTACGAGCAGTACTTC.

This clonotype was seen repeatedly, ten times or more. The chain recombines TRBV20-1 with TRBJ1-3; D is unclear. Trimming stripped 2 bases from V and 0 bases from J, with 14 bases between. Germline-derived CDR1 and CDR2 are DFQATT and SNEGSKA (reference sequence). This CDR3 spans 16 amino acids. The CDR3 DNA reads as TGCAGTGCTAGATCCTGCCGCCTCGTCTCTGGAAACACCATATATTTT. It encodes CSARSCRLVSGNTIYF.

This clonotype appeared many times. The V call is TRBV6-5, the J call TRBJ2-7, with TRBD2 matching 13 bases. The germline V gene has CDR1 MNHEY and CDR2 SVGAGI. After removal of 0 bases from V and 7 bases from J, the junction contained 6 bases not matched to a gene. There are 16 residues in the CDR3. The CDR3 bases are TGTGCCAGCAGTTACTCGAGCGGGACTAGCGGGGTTGAGCAGTACTTC. Amino acid sequence: CASSYSSGTSGVEQYF.

At least ten counts were recorded for this clonotype. The V call is TRBV27, the J call TRBJ2-7; TRBD1 matches at 8 bases. The germline V gene has CDR1 MNHEY and CDR2 SMNVEV (reference sequence). The trim removed 4 bases at V and 5 bases at J, leaving 4 bases unmatched. CDR3 size: 13 residues. The DNA of the CDR3 is TGTGCCAGCAGTTCAGGGGGCTATGACGAGCAGTACTTC. This translates into CASSSGGYDEQYF.

This clonotype was detected many times. The V and J genes are TRBV18 and TRBJ2-1; no clear D gene. The CDR3 loop spans 11 amino acids. Germline loops: CDR1 KGHSH, CDR2 LQKENI. The germline V and J ends were trimmed by 10 bases and 7 bases, with 11 bases remaining between them. The CDR3 coding sequence is TGTGCCACGCAAGAGACAAATGAGCAGTTCTTC. Translated: CATQETNEQFF.

This clonotype was seen many times. This chain links TRBV27 with TRBJ2-1; a weak D match, TRBD1 (5 bases). Looked up from germline, CDR1 is MNHEY and CDR2 is SMNVEV (reference sequence). The CDR3 has 15 residues. Trimming took off 3 bases at V and 3 bases at J, with 12 bases between the two ends. CDR3 nucleotides: TGTGCCAGCAGTTTTTTCTCCGACAGCTACAATGAGCAGTTCTTC. Translating gives CASSFFSDSYNEQFF.

This clonotype was found many times. The chain is built from TRBV7-6 and TRBJ2-5; the D gene is possibly TRBD2 (5 bases). Trimming shortened V by 3 bases and J by 7 bases, and 9 bases separated the two germline ends. Germline assignment: CDR1 SGHVS and CDR2 FNYEAQ. CDR3 size: 12 residues. The DNA for the CDR3 is TGTGCCAGCAGCTTGGCCCGGGGGACCCAGTACTTC. It is translated as CASSLARGTQYF.